Below, 22 T cell receptor beta chains from the same sample are listed, as sequenced in a study of blood T cell repertoires in COVID-19. Sequencing was performed with immunoSEQ multiplex PCR; in TCRdb, only in-frame clones are kept and a portion is missing. The top ten hold 6.7% of the sample, which has 70,000 or so clones, 75% to 90% seen once. The material sequenced was peripheral blood. These receptors were collected from a woman of 80 years or more with active COVID-19.

The chain recombines TRBV6-5 with TRBJ1-6; D is unclear. The germline V gene encodes CDR1 MNHEY and CDR2 SVGAGI. Trimming removed 4 bases from V and 7 bases from J, with 11 bases in between. The CDR3 totals 14 residues. The DNA of the CDR3 is TGTGCCAGCAGTTTAGGGAGGAAAAATTCACCCCTCCACTTT. Protein: CASSLGRKNSPLHF.

This clone was observed once. CDR3 in amino acids: CASSQDVGTRDEQYF. CDR3 DNA: TGTGCCAGCAGCCAAGATGTAGGGACTAGGGACGAGCAGTACTTC. J is TRBJ2-7 and V is TRBV3-1 (or the pseudogene TRBV3-2); 8 nucleotides align to TRBD2. Trimming removed 0 bases from V and 5 bases from J; junction bases left unmatched: 6. The CDR3 consists of 15 residues. The germline V gene encodes CDR1 LGHDT and CDR2 YNNKEL (reference sequence).

In DNA, the CDR3 is TGTGCCAGCAGCCAAGATTTCCCGGGAAGCTCCTACGAGCAGTACTTC. Its translation: CASSQDFPGSSYEQYF. This chain joins TRBV4-2 and TRBJ2-7, with a tentative D call TRBD2 (5 bases). The germline V gene encodes CDR1 LGHNA and CDR2 YNFKEQ. The CDR3 has 16 amino acids. V was pared by 0 bases and J by 0 bases, with 12 bases between.

This clone was picked up a small number of times. The chain recombines TRBV2 with TRBJ1-5, with TRBD1 matching over 8 bases. Per germline, CDR1 SNHLY and CDR2 FYNNEI. The CDR3 runs 14 residues. Trimming cost V 7 bases and J 3 bases; bases outside gene matches: 5. The CDR3 loop is CASTGQGNNQPQHF. The CDR3 DNA sequence: TGTGCCAGCACCGGACAGGGCAACAATCAGCCCCAGCATTTT. Full variable domain (remainder filled in from reference TRBV2 and TRBJ1-5): EPEVTQTPSHQVTQMGQEVILRCVPISNHLYFYWYRQILGQKVEFLVSFYNNEISEKSEIFDDQFSVERPDGSNFTLKIRSTKLEDSAMYFCASTGQGNNQPQHFGDGTRLSIL.

This rearrangement joins TRBV3-1 (or the pseudogene TRBV3-2) to TRBJ1-2; D possibly corresponds to TRBD1 (6 bases). The CDR3 is 15 amino acids. Germline CDR1 and CDR2: LGHDT and YNNKEL (reference sequence). Trimming took off 1 base at V and 7 bases at J, with 16 bases between the two ends. CDR3 protein: CASSQAGTPQRGYTF. The CDR3 nucleotides are TGTGCCAGCAGCCAAGCCGGGACACCTCAACGTGGCTACACCTTC.

CDR3: CASSQAPQGLRHGYTF. The CDR3 region has the DNA TGTGCCAGCAGCCAAGCCCCCCAGGGACTGAGGCATGGCTACACCTTC. This chain connects TRBV3-1 (or the pseudogene TRBV3-2) to TRBJ1-2; tentatively, D is TRBD1 (5 bases). This CDR3 comprises 16 residues. V lost 1 base and J lost 6, with 18 bases in between. The germline gives CDR1 LGHDT, CDR2 YNNKEL (reference sequence).

The rearrangement links TRBV6-5 to TRBJ2-7; TRBD2 is a possible D gene (6 bases). V lost 0 bases and J 3 bases, leaving 9 bases between the germline ends. Germline CDR1 MNHEY, CDR2 SVGAGI. The CDR3 sequence is 14 residues long. CDR3 in DNA: TGTGCCAGCAGTTACTCGAGGCGGGGCTACGAGCAGTACTTC. This sequence encodes CASSYSRRGYEQYF.

CDR3 nucleotides: TGTGCCAGCAGCTTTCCTTTATCGGAACCGGGACAGGCGAATGAGCAGTTCTTC. Translation gives CASSFPLSEPGQANEQFF. This sequence joins TRBV7-9 and TRBJ2-1; 8 bases are shared with TRBD1. CDR3 length: 18 amino acids. CDR1 is SEHNR and CDR2 is FQNEAQ in the germline V gene (reference sequence). V shed 3 bases and J 7 bases; nucleotides not matched to a gene: 17.

This chain's CDR3 is CASSSLDRPKAFF. The CDR3 DNA sequence: TGTGCCAGCAGCTCCCTTGACAGGCCCAAAGCTTTCTTT. The V and J genes are TRBV7-8 and TRBJ1-1; a possible D gene is TRBD1 (6 bases). Germline CDR1 and CDR2: SGHVS and FQNEAQ. The CDR3 has 13 amino acids. Between the trimmed V and J ends, which lost 4 bases and 9 bases, there was a span of 15 bases.

This chain links TRBV27 with TRBJ1-6; tentative D call: TRBD1 (6 bases). This CDR3 comprises 18 residues. Germline CDR1 reads MNHEY; CDR2 reads SMNVEV (reference sequence). V shed 5 bases and J shed 0 bases, with 17 bases lying between them. CDR3 bases: TGTGCCAGCAGTCCCCGACAGGCTCTGAGCTCCTATAATTCACCCCTCCACTTT. Translation: CASSPRQALSSYNSPLHF.

The rearrangement links TRBV19 to TRBJ2-7; D is possibly TRBD1 (6 bases). Germline CDR1 LNHDA, CDR2 SQIVND (reference sequence). The length of the CDR3 is 15 residues. Trimming shortened V by 3 bases and J by 4 bases, and 16 bases separated the two germline ends. DNA of the CDR3: TGTGCCAGTAGTATGACAGGCCTTGGGGCGTACGAGCAGTACTTC. It yields the protein CASSMTGLGAYEQYF.

The chain recombines TRBV15 with TRBJ1-4; D is unresolved. CDR3 length: 15 residues. Germline V CDR1 and CDR2: LNHNV, YYDKDF (reference sequence). V dropped 0 bases and J dropped 8 bases, with 13 bases sitting between them. CDR3 DNA sequence: TGTGCCACCAGCAGAGACCGGGGAGGACGGGAAAAACTGTTTTTT. It translates to CATSRDRGGREKLFF.

This clone showed up just once. The genes are TRBV4-2 and TRBJ1-5; D ambiguous. CDR1 is LGHNA, CDR2 YNFKEQ, per germline. V was clipped by 0 bases and J by 4 bases, with 7 bases between them. The CDR3 contains 14 residues. The CDR3: CASSQEERNQPQHF. As DNA, the CDR3 is TGTGCCAGCAGCCAAGAGGAGCGGAATCAGCCCCAGCATTTT.

Regarding this clone: The junction does not match germline at one end; this may be a read error. This chain joins TRBV29-1 and TRBJ2-7, with D uncertain. From germline, CDR1 is SQVTM and CDR2 ANQGSEA. CDR3 length: 12 amino acids. Written as DNA, the CDR3 is TGCAGCGTTGCTGCACAGTCCTCCGAGCAGTACTTC. Protein sequence: CSVAAQSSEQYF.

The V gene is TRBV29-1, the J gene TRBJ2-7; no firm D call. CDR3 length: 11 residues. Trimming cost V 5 bases and J 1 base, with 6 bases left between them. Per germline, CDR1 SQVTM and CDR2 ANQGSEA. The CDR3 DNA follows: TGCAGCGTTTCAGTTTCCTACGAGCAGTACTTC. Its translation is CSVSVSYEQYF.

This clone occurred a few times. The chain joins TRBV28 to TRBJ2-5, with 10 bases identical to TRBD2. Per the germline V gene, CDR1 is MDHEN and CDR2 is SYDVKM. The CDR3 runs to 17 residues. J gave up 1 base and V 6 bases, and 11 bases lay outside the gene matches. CDR3 in DNA: TGTGCCAGCAGCTTTCTAGCGGGAGAAGGCCTCCAAGAGACCCAGTACTTC. Protein sequence: CASSFLAGEGLQETQYF.

A single count supports this clone. V and J are TRBV7-3 and TRBJ1-1, with 11 bases lining up with TRBD1. With 1 base clipped from V and 6 bases from J, the junction kept 4 bases outside the gene matches. Germline loops: CDR1 SGHTA, CDR2 FQGTGA. The CDR3 covers 15 residues. The CDR3 reads CASSLRGTGGSEAFF. CDR3 in DNA: TGTGCCAGCAGCTTAAGGGGGACAGGGGGTTCTGAAGCTTTCTTT.

The chain's CDR3 is CASSFAAGQETQYF. The DNA of the CDR3 is TGTGCCAGCAGCTTCGCCGCGGGCCAAGAGACCCAGTACTTC. This rearrangement joins TRBV7-2 to TRBJ2-5; D is possibly TRBD2 (5 bases). The V gene lost 3 bases and the J gene lost 1 base, with 9 bases spanning the gap. Germline V lookup: CDR1 SGHTA, CDR2 FQGNSA. The CDR3 loop spans 14 amino acids.

V gene TRBV4-3 combines with J gene TRBJ2-3; 7 bases align to TRBD2. Germline CDR1 LGHNA, CDR2 YSLEER. J lost 0 bases, V lost 4 bases, and 10 bases had no gene match. The CDR3 length is 17 residues. The CDR3: CASSLIPSGISTDTQYF. The CDR3 nucleotides are TGCGCCAGCAGCCTTATACCTAGCGGAATCAGCACAGATACGCAGTATTTT.

This chain joins TRBV7-8 and TRBJ1-1; no clear D. Germline CDR1 and CDR2: SGHVS and FQNEAQ. The CDR3 contains 14 residues. V dropped 5 bases and J dropped 1 base, with 11 bases sitting between them. The CDR3 here is CASSLVAGNTEAFF. CDR3 nucleotide sequence: TGTGCCAGCAGCCTGGTGGCGGGGAACACTGAAGCTTTCTTT.

CDR3 coding DNA: TGCGCCAGCAGTGTCCCAAATCAGCCCCAGCATTTT. This gives the protein CASSVPNQPQHF. The chain combines TRBV10-2 with TRBJ1-5; D not resolved. The CDR3 totals 12 residues. The germline V gene has CDR1 WSHSY and CDR2 SAAADI. V lost 4 bases and J 4 bases, leaving 5 bases between the germline ends.

The rearrangement uses TRBV6-2 or TRBV6-3 and TRBJ1-1; the match to TRBD1 covers 8 bases. The germline CDR1 and CDR2 sequences are MNHEY and SVGEGT. V lost 2 bases, J lost 0 bases, and 2 bases stayed unmatched. There are 15 residues in the CDR3. CDR3 sequence reads: CASSYDRGMNTEAFF. The CDR3 DNA sequence: TGTGCCAGCAGTTACGACAGGGGCATGAACACTGAAGCTTTCTTT.